The rows below give T cell receptor beta chains drawn from one sample of a study of cytotoxic CD8 clonotypes in ibrutinib-treated CLL. Here immunoSEQ multiplex PCR was the method, and the copy in TCRdb shows in-frame clones only, minus some. The data contain a few hundred thousand clones, almost 80% of them singletons. The material was PBMCs, obtained before ibrutinib treatment. These receptors all stem from a human donor with chronic lymphocytic leukemia. The conserved cysteine and the conserved F or W are not part of the CDR3 here. Fields, in order: V gene, CDR3 length, J gene, CDR3 protein.

>TRBV29-1|8|TRBJ2-1
SVRPGEEF
>TRBV9|11|TRBJ2-7
ASSVGWGSEQY
>TRBV5-1|13|TRBJ2-1
ASSPLEGAYNEQF
>TRBV6-5|14|TRBJ1-5
ASSSDRGLGNQPQH
>TRBV30|10|TRBJ2-5
AWSLTQETQY
>TRBV7-9|11|TRBJ2-7
ASSLSGIYEQY
>TRBV4-1|15|TRBJ2-1
ASSQKVGGRAFNEQF
>TRBV6-6|13|TRBJ1-2
ASSYQGLTGSGYT
>TRBV9|14|TRBJ1-1
ASSIIPGPKNTEAF
>TRBV7-9|9|TRBJ2-7
ASSSSGEQY
>TRBV5-1|13|TRBJ2-3
ASSLYSLPTDTQY
>TRBV5-4|9|TRBJ2-1
ASSLGNEQF
>TRBV7-9|13|TRBJ1-5
ASSQGQGVNQPQH
>TRBV5-6|11|TRBJ2-1
ASSFFGSAGQF
>TRBV2|11|TRBJ2-7
SSGGGVSYEQY
>TRBV7-2|12|TRBJ2-3
ASRQPRAADTQY
>TRBV4-3|15|TRBJ2-7
ASSPSLGEGGTYEQY
>TRBV11-2|11|TRBJ1-4
ASSSTGSEKLF
>TRBV5-6|11|TRBJ1-2
ASSRAVPYGYT
>TRBV7-3|12|TRBJ2-1
ASSQLASGGGQF
>TRBV29-1|11|TRBJ1-2
STYRGRDYGYT
>TRBV6-1|11|TRBJ2-2
ASRLAGAGELF
>TRBV7-8|12|TRBJ2-1
ASSPSRGYNEQF
>TRBV28|9|TRBJ1-1
ASSRNTEAF
>TRBV29-1|12|TRBJ1-5
SVVGTDRNQPQH
>TRBV6-5|13|TRBJ2-7
ASKLLAASSYEQY
>TRBV9|11|TRBJ1-2
ASSVDREYGYT